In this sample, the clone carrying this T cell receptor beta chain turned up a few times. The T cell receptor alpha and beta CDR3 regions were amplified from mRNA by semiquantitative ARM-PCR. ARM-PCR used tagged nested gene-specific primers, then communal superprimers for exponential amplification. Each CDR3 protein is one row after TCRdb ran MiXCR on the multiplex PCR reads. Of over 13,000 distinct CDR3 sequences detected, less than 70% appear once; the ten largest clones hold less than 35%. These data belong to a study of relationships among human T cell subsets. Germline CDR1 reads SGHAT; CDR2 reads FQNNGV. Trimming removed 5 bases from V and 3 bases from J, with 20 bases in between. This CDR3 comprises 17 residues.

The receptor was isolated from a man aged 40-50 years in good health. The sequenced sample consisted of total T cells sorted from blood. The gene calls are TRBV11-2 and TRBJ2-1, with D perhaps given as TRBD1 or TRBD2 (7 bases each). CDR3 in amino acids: CASSATPTGRGYNEQFF. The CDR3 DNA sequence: TGTGCCAGCAGCGCGACCCCGACAGGGAGGGGCTACAATGAGCAGTTCTTC.